This T cell receptor (beta chain) was obtained from a study of cytomegalovirus exposure and HLA in healthy donors. About the study: A prior analysis found 100 million to 140 million unique TCR beta sequences from about 179 million T cells. Among the approximately 400 donors who were genotyped, approximately 84% fell in the genetic ancestry cluster that is associated with self-reported Caucasian donors. Whole-study results and caveats: Reportedly, diagnosis of cytomegalovirus status by the classifier showed high specificity and sensitivity. In the analysis, some V segments, TRBV6-2 and TRBV6-3 included, were excluded as indistinguishable.

This CDR3 comprises 13 residues. Per the germline V gene, CDR1 is MNHNS and CDR2 is SASEGT. V lost 4 bases, J lost 2 bases, and 9 bases lay in between. 60 Vbeta and 13 Jbeta primers were used in PCR. Method: immunoSEQ multiplex PCR; TCRdb's copy keeps in-frame clones and lacks some. Here the sample spans about 200,000 clones, 70% to 90% being singletons. Points on this clone: What it binds is unknown.

The chain couples TRBV6-1 to TRBJ2-7; weak D call: TRBD2 (6 bases). The TCR was taken from a man aged 25 to 40 in good health and CMV-seronegative. Material: PBMCs. DNA of the CDR3: TGTGCCAGCAGTGTAGGCGGGGCCTACGAGCAGTACTTC. It is translated as CASSVGGAYEQYF.